Sequencing of this T cell receptor beta chain was carried out in a study of T cells in Graves' hyperthyroidism and ophthalmopathy. Study at large: Peripheral blood was acquired at first diagnosis, ahead of any therapy whatsoever.

The study's findings and limits: Before onset, by a median of approximately 6.8 months, the model predicted ophthalmopathy.

Concerning this clonotype: Its cognate antigen is unknown.

Those patients with uncontrolled infection, other autoimmune disease, pregnancy or lactation were excluded. RNA transcripts provided the source from which TCR beta CDR3 regions were amplified. A first-round RT-PCR of the TCR CDR3 used the HTBI primer set. A single record per CDR3 protein comes from TCRdb applying MiXCR to the multiplex PCR reads. The sample lists approximately 870,000 distinct CDR3 sequences; 38% were seen once. This CDR3 has 14 residues. The germline V and J ends were trimmed by 6 bases and 2 bases, with 14 bases remaining between them. This TCR was sampled from a man aged 18 to 30 with Graves' hyperthyroidism. Input material: blood. This chain links TRBV12-3 or TRBV12-4 with TRBJ2-7; D possibly corresponds to TRBD2 (6 bases). The CDR3 bases are TGTGCCAGCAGGCACCGGGGGACCCCCTACGAGCAGTACTTC. It codes for CASRHRGTPYEQYF.